Following are 17 T cell receptor beta chains from one sample sequenced in a study of shared clonotypes between healthy human individuals (dated by TCRdb to 2018 to 2021). Preparation of the library involved the immunoSEQ multiplex PCR assay. Held by TCRdb, this immuneACCESS table contains in-frame sequences only and omits some clones. Under half of the omission traces to an unresolved V gene where checked; the cause of the rest is unknown. The table for this sample lists 530,000 or so clones; 75% to 80% of them were counted only once. The leading ten clones occupy 9.5% to 15% of the sample. The sequencing input was PBMCs. Source of these receptors: a woman between 40 and 50 years old in good health. Some clones in this sample may be carry-over from other donors' samples.

The chain combines TRBV18 with TRBJ2-1, with a possible D match to TRBD1 (7 bases). The V end lost 3 bases, the J end lost 4 bases, and 16 bases lay between the germline ends. The germline V gene encodes CDR1 KGHSH and CDR2 LQKENI. CDR3 length equals 16 residues. CDR3 sequence: CASSPASRGDYNEQFF. CDR3 in DNA: TGTGCCAGCTCACCCGCCTCCAGGGGGGATTACAATGAGCAGTTCTTC. The complete variable domain, with remaining parts taken from reference TRBV18 and TRBJ2-1, reads NAGVMQNPRHLVRRRGQEARLRCSPMKGHSHVYWYRQLPEEGLKFMVYLQKENIIDESGMPKERFSAEFPKEGPSILRIQQVVRGDSAAYFCASSPASRGDYNEQFFGPGTRLTVL.

The V call is TRBV9, the J call TRBJ2-1; perhaps TRBD2 as D (6 bases). Germline V gives CDR1 SGDLS, CDR2 YYNGEE. The CDR3 sequence is 14 residues long. With 0 bases removed from V and 7 bases from J, the gap between germline ends came to 11 bases. Here the CDR3 DNA reads TGTGCCAGCAGCGTAGGGGACTTCTCGAATGAGCAGTTCTTC. This sequence encodes CASSVGDFSNEQFF.

This sequence joins TRBV7-9 and TRBJ2-1; weak D call: TRBD1 (7 bases). V lost 6 bases and J lost 5, with 23 bases in between. From germline, CDR1 is SEHNR and CDR2 FQNEAQ (reference sequence). There are 17 residues in the CDR3. CDR3 nucleotide sequence: TGTGCCAGCAGACCCGATGGTGGCAGGGGGGCCAACAATGAGCAGTTCTTC. Translation: CASRPDGGRGANNEQFF.

CDR3 amino acids: CASSSYLDTQYF. The CDR3 DNA reads TGTGCCAGCAGCTCCTACTTAGATACGCAGTATTTT. The genes are TRBV7-2 and TRBJ2-3; D gene unclear. This CDR3 is built from 12 residues. V gave up 4 bases and J gave up 5 bases, with 7 bases separating them. The V gene's germline CDR1 is SGHTA and CDR2 FQGNSA.

Only one count was recorded for this clone. The chain links TRBV28 to TRBJ2-1; 8 nucleotides line up with TRBD1. Trimming cost V 1 base and J 6 bases; bases outside gene matches: 5. Germline V CDR1 and CDR2: MDHEN, SYDVKM. The CDR3 contains 15 residues. CDR3 bases: TGTGCCAGCAGTTTATCAGGGGGCACCGGCAATGAGCAGTTCTTC. Translation gives CASSLSGGTGNEQFF.

This sequence joins TRBV29-1 and TRBJ1-2; the D gene is possibly TRBD1 (5 bases). The ends were cut back, 6 bases at V and 4 bases at J, with 15 bases in the middle. CDR1 is SQVTM, CDR2 ANQGSEA, per germline. There are 13 residues in the CDR3. The CDR3 sequence is CSVTGGGGYGYTF. The DNA for the CDR3 is TGCAGCGTGACCGGGGGGGGTGGCTATGGCTACACCTTC.

This clone has more than one count but fewer than ten. This rearrangement joins TRBV11-2 to TRBJ2-1; no clear D. Germline V gives CDR1 SGHAT, CDR2 FQNNGV. The CDR3 contains 13 residues. The V end lost 1 base, the J end lost 1 base, and 2 bases lay between the germline ends. CDR3 protein: CASSLGSYNEQFF. The CDR3 coding sequence is TGTGCCAGCAGCTTAGGTTCCTACAATGAGCAGTTCTTC.

This clone was observed a few times. This chain connects TRBV2 to TRBJ1-3; D possibly corresponds to TRBD1 (5 bases). CDR1 is SNHLY and CDR2 is FYNNEI in the germline V gene. The CDR3 has 15 amino acids. V was clipped by 6 bases and J by 5 bases, with 17 bases between them. The CDR3 DNA reads TGTGCCAGCAGCTCTTTAAGGGGAGGACGAAACACCATATATTTT. Protein product: CASSSLRGGRNTIYF.

The V and J genes are TRBV30 and TRBJ2-5; D might be TRBD1 (5 bases). Trimming pared 3 bases from V and 14 bases from J, leaving 16 bases between. The CDR3 is made up of 11 amino acids. Germline V gives CDR1 GTSNPN, CDR2 SVGIG (reference sequence). The CDR3 nucleotides are TGTGCCTGGAGGGGGCGTCTGACTGTCTACTTC. As protein: CAWRGRLTVYF. The full variable domain, in which reference TRBV30 and TRBJ2-5 provide the parts outside the CDR3, is SQTIHQWPATLVQPVGSPLSLECTVEGTSNPNLYWYRQAAGRGLQLLFYSVGIGQISSEVPQNLSASRPQDRQFILSSKKLLLSDSGFYLCAWRGRLTVYFGPGTRLLVL.

This chain links TRBV18 with TRBJ1-4, with 7 bases fitting TRBD1. The length of the CDR3 is 16 residues. The ends lost 1 base at V and 0 bases at J; junction bases unmatched: 2. Germline loops: CDR1 KGHSH, CDR2 LQKENI. CDR3 amino acids: CASSPLGQATNEKLFF. As DNA, the CDR3 is TGTGCCAGCTCACCACTAGGACAGGCAACTAATGAAAAACTGTTTTTT.

The V call is TRBV28, the J call TRBJ1-2; TRBD1 might be the D (6 bases). Trimming left V 5 bases short and J 3 bases short, with 10 bases between. Germline-derived CDR1 and CDR2 are MDHEN and SYDVKM. The CDR3 has 13 amino acids. Here the CDR3 reads CASSQGGYYGYTF. The CDR3 bases are TGTGCCAGCAGTCAAGGGGGTTACTATGGCTACACCTTC.

The table lists this clone with a few counts. The rearrangement links TRBV15 to TRBJ1-2; 8 bases agree with TRBD1. The CDR3 runs to 15 residues. Germline CDR1 is LNHNV and CDR2 is YYDKDF (reference sequence). J gave up 8 bases and V 5 bases, and 13 bases lay outside the gene matches. CDR3 DNA sequence: TGTGCCACCAGCCGTAGAGTGGGTAGACAGGGGGGCTACACCTTC. Amino acids: CATSRRVGRQGGYTF.

V and J are TRBV5-1 and TRBJ2-3; D possibly uses TRBD1 or TRBD2 (5 bases each). This CDR3 contains 15 residues. Looked up from germline, CDR1 is SGHRS and CDR2 is YFSETQ. Trimming removed 1 base at V and 1 base at J, with 10 bases between. CDR3 sequence: CASSLSGTGTDTQYF. DNA of the CDR3: TGCGCCAGCAGCTTGTCCGGGACCGGCACAGATACGCAGTATTTT.

This chain links TRBV29-1 with TRBJ1-4; D call uncertain. Germline V gives CDR1 SQVTM, CDR2 ANQGSEA. The length of the CDR3 is 13 residues. The V and J ends lost 7 bases and 4 bases respectively, with 13 bases between them. The CDR3 DNA follows: TGCAGCGCGAGGACTTCCTTTAATGAAAAACTGTTTTTT. Translation: CSARTSFNEKLFF.

The chain has TRBV6-1 and TRBJ2-7, with D tentatively TRBD2 (6 bases). V was pared by 8 bases and J by 0 bases, with 14 bases between. Germline V gene data show CDR1 as MNHNS and CDR2 as SASEGT. The CDR3 length is 14 residues. The CDR3 sequence: CASDAYGGSYEQYF. The CDR3 DNA reads TGTGCCAGCGACGCGTACGGGGGCTCCTACGAGCAGTACTTC.

The chain is built from TRBV18 and TRBJ1-5; D gene unclear. Germline CDR1 is KGHSH and CDR2 is LQKENI. Trimming removed 2 bases at V and 0 bases at J, with 5 bases between. The CDR3 length is 14 residues. The CDR3 loop reads CASSPSNSNQPQHF. The CDR3 DNA is TGTGCCAGCTCACCATCCAATAGCAATCAGCCCCAGCATTTT.

The chain combines TRBV4-1 with TRBJ2-5, with unresolved D. The J call may be incorrect, as the DNA end agrees better with TRBJ2-7. Germline assignment: CDR1 MGHRA and CDR2 YSYEKL. This CDR3 has 13 amino acids. The CDR3 region is CASSQGRKDEQYF. The DNA of the CDR3 is TGCGCCAGCAGCCAAGGACGTAAGGACGAGCAGTACTTC.